This passage covers 19 T cell receptor beta chains from one sample sequenced in a study of cytomegalovirus exposure and HLA in healthy donors. The repertoire was sequenced with immunoSEQ multiplex PCR; TCRdb's copy has only in-frame clones and lacks some. Among 110,000 or so clones, roughly 86% were seen once, and the ten largest hold under 4.5%. Source material: PBMCs. The source is a young woman in good health and CMV-seropositive.

The CDR3 bases are TGTGCCAGCAGCTGGGGGGCAGGGGGCAATGAGCAGTTCTTC. This gives the protein CASSWGAGGNEQFF. The V gene is TRBV5-5, the J gene TRBJ2-1; D possibly corresponds to TRBD1 (7 bases). The CDR3 is 14 amino acids. The V end was cut by 3 bases, the J end by 6 bases, with 13 bases between. CDR1 SGHKS and CDR2 YYEKEE come from the germline V gene (reference sequence).

As regards this clone: The same CDR3 can be traced to other DNA sequences in this sample. The chain links TRBV4-1 to TRBJ1-1, with D uncertain. Germline V gene sequence: CDR1 MGHRA, CDR2 YSYEKL. The CDR3 has 14 amino acids. V dropped 0 bases and J dropped 2 bases, with 7 bases sitting between them. The CDR3 nucleotides read TGCGCCAGCAGCCAAGATGCAGGTAACACTGAAGCTTTCTTT. Translating gives CASSQDAGNTEAFF.

This clone was counted a single time. The genes are TRBV5-1 and TRBJ1-2, with D maybe TRBD1 (5 bases). This CDR3 comprises 13 residues. V lost 7 bases to trimming and J lost 8 bases, with 18 bases between them. Germline V gene lookup returns CDR1 SGHRS and CDR2 YFSETQ. The DNA for the CDR3 is TGCGCCAGCGGCACTTTCAAGGGGCTAGGCTACACCTTC. Amino acids: CASGTFKGLGYTF.

V is TRBV19 and J is TRBJ2-3; TRBD2 aligns across 12 bases. V gave up 3 bases and J gave up 2 bases; unmatched junction bases: 6. The CDR3 is 17 amino acids. Per the germline V gene, CDR1 is LNHDA and CDR2 is SQIVND (reference sequence). Here the CDR3 DNA reads TGTGCCAGTAGTATGGTAACTAGCGGGGGGTACACAGATACGCAGTATTTT. It yields the protein CASSMVTSGGYTDTQYF. The variable domain in full, completed from reference TRBV19 and TRBJ2-3, reads DGGITQSPKYLFRKEGQNVTLSCEQNLNHDAMYWYRQDPGQGLRLIYYSQIVNDFQKGDIAEGYSVSREKKESFPLTVTSAQKNPTAFYLCASSMVTSGGYTDTQYFGPGTRLTVL.

J is TRBJ1-2 and V is TRBV29-1, with 7 bases matching TRBD1. Germline CDR1 reads SQVTM; CDR2 reads ANQGSEA. V lost 7 bases and J lost 6; bases outside the gene matches: 23. The CDR3 covers 17 residues. CDR3 amino acids: CSGILGQERVAPNGYTF. For the CDR3, the DNA is TGCAGCGGTATCCTCGGACAGGAGAGGGTGGCCCCAAATGGCTACACCTTC.

The chain employs TRBV14 and TRBJ2-7, with 12 bases that match TRBD2. The germline V gene has CDR1 SGHDN and CDR2 FVKESK. This CDR3 comprises 16 residues. Trimming took 4 bases from V and 7 from J; bases not matched to a gene: 11. CDR3 region: CASSLRTSGGSQEQYF. In DNA, the CDR3 is TGTGCCAGCAGCCTTCGCACTAGCGGGGGGAGTCAGGAGCAGTACTTC. Complete variable domain (other parts from reference TRBV14 and TRBJ2-7): EAGVTQFPSHSVIEKGQTVTLRCDPISGHDNLYWYRRVMGKEIKFLLHFVKESKQDESGMPNNRFLAERTGGTYSTLKVQPAELEDSGVYFCASSLRTSGGSQEQYFGPGTRLTVT.

The V call is TRBV2, the J call TRBJ2-7, with TRBD2 matching over 7 bases. The CDR3 spans 14 residues. J lost 4 bases, V lost 11 bases, and 14 bases had no gene match. The germline V gene encodes CDR1 SNHLY and CDR2 FYNNEI. The CDR3 spells CASIWQRGLYEQYF. DNA for the CDR3: TGTGCCTCGATTTGGCAGCGGGGCCTTTACGAGCAGTACTTC.

The sample holds one count of this clone. CDR3 protein: CASSFGTSSYEQYF. The CDR3 DNA reads as TGTGCCAGCAGCTTCGGGACTAGCAGCTACGAGCAGTACTTC. V gene TRBV5-5 combines with J gene TRBJ2-7; 9 nucleotides line up with TRBD2. Germline V gene lookup returns CDR1 SGHKS and CDR2 YYEKEE (reference sequence). The CDR3 spans 14 residues. V gave up 2 bases and J gave up 3 bases; unmatched junction bases: 3.

This chain uses TRBV28 with TRBJ1-3; 7 nucleotides agree with TRBD1. Germline lookup yields CDR1 MDHEN and CDR2 SYDVKM. V shed 10 bases, J shed 4 bases, and the junction held 7 bases outside the gene matches. The CDR3 is 13 residues long. The CDR3 spells CATAGTVGNTIYF. DNA for the CDR3: TGTGCCACCGCCGGGACAGTCGGAAACACCATATATTTT. Full variable domain (rest looked up from reference TRBV28 and TRBJ1-3): DVKVTQSSRYLVKRTGEKVFLECVQDMDHENMFWYRQDPGLGLRLIYFSYDVKMKEKGDIPEGYSVSREKKERFSLILESASTNQTSMYLCATAGTVGNTIYFGEGSWLTVV.

The J gene is TRBJ1-5, the V gene TRBV10-3, with no clear D. Germline CDR1 reads ENHRY; CDR2 reads SYGVKD. CDR3 length: 12 residues. The ends were cut back, 2 bases at V and 11 bases at J, with 10 bases in the middle. CDR3 bases: TGTGCCATCAGTGAGGCCGAAGCGACCCAGCATTTT. Amino acid sequence: CAISEAEATQHF.

The chain carries TRBV11-3 and TRBJ2-1; TRBD1 aligns across 8 bases. The CDR3 runs 17 residues. The V and J ends lost 2 bases and 6 bases, in that order; junction bases with no gene match: 12. Germline V CDR1 and CDR2: SGHNT, YENEEA. The CDR3 DNA is TGTGCCAGCAGCTTATTCCCCGGACAGGGATACTTCAATGAGCAGTTCTTC. Its translation: CASSLFPGQGYFNEQFF. The variable domain in full, completed from reference TRBV11-3 and TRBJ2-1, reads EAGVVQSPRYKIIEKKQPVAFWCNPISGHNTLYWYLQNLGQGPELLIRYENEEAVDDSQLPKDRFSAERLKGVDSTLKIQPAELGDSAVYLCASSLFPGQGYFNEQFFGPGTRLTVL.

V is TRBV5-4 and J is TRBJ1-1; D unresolved. Germline V CDR1 and CDR2: SGHNT, YYREEE (reference sequence). V was clipped by 4 bases and J by 5 bases, with 12 bases between them. The CDR3 has 13 amino acids. CDR3 DNA: TGTGCCAGCAGCCCGGACTCTGGGACTGAAGCTTTCTTT. Residues: CASSPDSGTEAFF.

This clone was detected only once. The J gene is TRBJ1-2, the V gene TRBV10-1; no clear D gene. Trimming stripped 2 bases from V and 4 bases from J, with 8 bases between. The germline gives CDR1 WNHNN, CDR2 SYGVQD (reference sequence). The CDR3 sequence is 13 residues long. The DNA for the CDR3 is TGCGCCAGCAGTGAGGGCCCCAGCTATGGCTACACCTTC. Translated: CASSEGPSYGYTF.

DNA of the CDR3: TGTGCCAGCAGCGTAGGAGTCTCTGGAAACACCATATATTTT. This gives the protein CASSVGVSGNTIYF. V usage is TRBV9 and J usage is TRBJ1-3; no clear D gene. This CDR3 is built from 14 residues. Germline V gives CDR1 SGDLS, CDR2 YYNGEE. V lost 0 bases to trimming and J lost 0 bases, with 4 bases between them.

V usage is TRBV10-3 and J usage is TRBJ1-3; 7 nucleotides match TRBD1. Germline V gene sequence: CDR1 ENHRY, CDR2 SYGVKD. The CDR3 spans 13 residues. V trimming: 5 bases; J trimming: 8 bases; junction bases outside the gene matches: 6. This CDR3 is CAISQNRGDTIYF. CDR3 in DNA: TGTGCCATCAGTCAGAACAGGGGTGACACCATATATTTT.

The chain employs TRBV2 and TRBJ2-1, with unresolved D. V was trimmed by 4 bases and J by 4 bases, leaving 8 bases between them. This CDR3 contains 13 residues. Germline CDR1 and CDR2: SNHLY and FYNNEI. CDR3 sequence (DNA): TGTGCCAGCAGTGGAGAGTTGTACAATGAGCAGTTCTTC. Its protein is CASSGELYNEQFF.

V is TRBV2 and J is TRBJ1-2, with 8 nucleotides matching TRBD1. CDR3 length equals 13 residues. In germline, CDR1 is SNHLY, CDR2 FYNNEI. The V and J ends lost 7 bases and 2 bases, in that order; junction bases with no gene match: 3. CDR3 amino acids: CASITGGNYGYTF. CDR3 sequence (DNA): TGTGCCAGCATTACAGGGGGGAACTATGGCTACACCTTC.

V is TRBV13 and J is TRBJ2-1; D ambiguous. The germline V gene encodes CDR1 PRHDT and CDR2 FYEKMQ (reference sequence). V was cut by 2 bases and J by 7 bases, with 12 bases left in between. The CDR3 is 14 amino acids. CDR3 DNA sequence: TGTGCCAGCAGCTTACACGCGGCCGGGAATGAGCAGTTCTTC. This translates into CASSLHAAGNEQFF.

The chain uses TRBV19 and TRBJ2-2, with 13 bases fitting TRBD2. Germline CDR1 reads LNHDA; CDR2 reads SQIVND (reference sequence). The CDR3 runs to 18 residues. The V segment lost 5 bases and the J segment 6 bases; nucleotides outside the gene matches: 12. The CDR3, as DNA: TGTGCCAGTAGTCCGTGGACTAGCGGGAGAAATAGAGCCGGGGAGCTGTTTTTT. As protein: CASSPWTSGRNRAGELFF. The full variable domain, in which reference TRBV19 and TRBJ2-2 provide the parts outside the CDR3, is DGGITQSPKYLFRKEGQNVTLSCEQNLNHDAMYWYRQDPGQGLRLIYYSQIVNDFQKGDIAEGYSVSREKKESFPLTVTSAQKNPTAFYLCASSPWTSGRNRAGELFFGEGSRLTVL.